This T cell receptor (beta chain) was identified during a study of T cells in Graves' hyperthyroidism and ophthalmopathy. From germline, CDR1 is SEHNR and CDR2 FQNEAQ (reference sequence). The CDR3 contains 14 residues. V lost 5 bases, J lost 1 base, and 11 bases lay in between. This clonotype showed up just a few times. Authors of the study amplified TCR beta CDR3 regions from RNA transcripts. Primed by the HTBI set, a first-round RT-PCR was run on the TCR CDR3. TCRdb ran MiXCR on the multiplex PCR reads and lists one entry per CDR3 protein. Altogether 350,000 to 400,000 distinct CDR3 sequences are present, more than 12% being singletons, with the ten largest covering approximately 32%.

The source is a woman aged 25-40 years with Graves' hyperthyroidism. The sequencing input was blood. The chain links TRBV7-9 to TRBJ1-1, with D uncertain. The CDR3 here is CASSAPRSNTEAFF. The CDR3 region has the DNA TGTGCCAGCAGCGCCCCACGGTCGAACACTGAAGCTTTCTTT.